This T cell receptor (beta chain) appears in the sequencing data of a study of breast tumors, draining lymph nodes, adjacent tissues. Study-wide results and limits: Tumors had less TCR diversity than lymph nodes, more than nontumor tissue. That most tumor T cells come from lymph nodes remained unproven.

Trimming took off 0 bases at V and 6 bases at J, with 9 bases between the two ends. Germline CDR1 and CDR2: SGHNT and YENEEA. The CDR3 contains 14 residues. Ten or more counts support this clonotype. Its target is unknown. Breast cancer patients provided tissue from their axillary draining lymph nodes. MiXCR was run by TCRdb on the multiplex PCR reads, yielding one entry per CDR3 protein. The data hold tens of thousands of distinct CDR3 sequences, with over 25% observed a single time. The receptor was derived from a female donor with breast cancer. Some clones in this sample may be carry-over from other donors' samples. Sequenced: axillary lymph node tissue. The J gene is TRBJ2-1, the V gene TRBV11-3, with D uncertain. The CDR3 is CASSLETNINEQFF. DNA of the CDR3: TGTGCCAGCAGCTTAGAAACTAATATCAATGAGCAGTTCTTC.